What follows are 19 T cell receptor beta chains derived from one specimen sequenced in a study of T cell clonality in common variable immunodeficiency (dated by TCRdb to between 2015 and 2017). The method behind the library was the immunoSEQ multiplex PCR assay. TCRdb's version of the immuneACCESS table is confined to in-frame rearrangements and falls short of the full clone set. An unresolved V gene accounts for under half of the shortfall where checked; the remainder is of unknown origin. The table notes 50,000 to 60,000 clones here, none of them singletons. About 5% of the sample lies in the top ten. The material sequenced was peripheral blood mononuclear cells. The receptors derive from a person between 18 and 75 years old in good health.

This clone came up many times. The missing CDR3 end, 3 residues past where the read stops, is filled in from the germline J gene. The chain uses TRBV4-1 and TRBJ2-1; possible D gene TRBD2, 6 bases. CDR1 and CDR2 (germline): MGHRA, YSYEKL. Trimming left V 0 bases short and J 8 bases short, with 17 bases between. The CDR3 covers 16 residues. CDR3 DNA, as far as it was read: TGCGCCAGCAGCCAAGAAGATCGTCGTAGCGGAGATGAG. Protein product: CASSQEDRRSGDE. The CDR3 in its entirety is CASSQEDRRSGDEQFF.

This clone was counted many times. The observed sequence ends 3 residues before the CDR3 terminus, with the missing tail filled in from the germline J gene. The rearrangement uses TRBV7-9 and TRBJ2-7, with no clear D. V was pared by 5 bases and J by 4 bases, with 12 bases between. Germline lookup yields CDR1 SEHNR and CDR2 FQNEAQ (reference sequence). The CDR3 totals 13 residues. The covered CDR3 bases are TGTGCCAGCAGCCCTCCTCCGTCTTACGAG. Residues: CASSPPPSYE. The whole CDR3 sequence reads CASSPPPSYEQYF.

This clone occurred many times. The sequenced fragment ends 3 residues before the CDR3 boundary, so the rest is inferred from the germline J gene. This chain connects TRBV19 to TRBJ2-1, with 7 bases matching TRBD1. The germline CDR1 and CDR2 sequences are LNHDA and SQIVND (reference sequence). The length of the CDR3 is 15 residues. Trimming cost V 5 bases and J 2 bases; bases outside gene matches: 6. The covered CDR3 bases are TGTGCCAGTAGTGAAGGGGGCGCCGCCTACAATGAG. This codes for CASSEGGAAYNE. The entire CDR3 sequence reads CASSEGGAAYNEQFF.

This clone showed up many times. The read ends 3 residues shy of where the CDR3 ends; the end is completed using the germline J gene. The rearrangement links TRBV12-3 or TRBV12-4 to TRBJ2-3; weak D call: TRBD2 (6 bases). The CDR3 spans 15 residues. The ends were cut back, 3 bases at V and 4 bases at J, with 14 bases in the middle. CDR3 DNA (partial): TGTGCCAGCAGTTTCGGCGGGAAGATGTCAGATACG. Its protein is CASSFGGKMSDT. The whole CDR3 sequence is CASSFGGKMSDTQYF.

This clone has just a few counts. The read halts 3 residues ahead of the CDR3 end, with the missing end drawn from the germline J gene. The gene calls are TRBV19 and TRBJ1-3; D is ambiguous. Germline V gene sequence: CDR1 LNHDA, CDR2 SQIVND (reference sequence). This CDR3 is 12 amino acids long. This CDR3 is CASSIAAGGIYF. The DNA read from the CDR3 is TGTGCCAGTAGTATAGCGGCGGGAGGT.

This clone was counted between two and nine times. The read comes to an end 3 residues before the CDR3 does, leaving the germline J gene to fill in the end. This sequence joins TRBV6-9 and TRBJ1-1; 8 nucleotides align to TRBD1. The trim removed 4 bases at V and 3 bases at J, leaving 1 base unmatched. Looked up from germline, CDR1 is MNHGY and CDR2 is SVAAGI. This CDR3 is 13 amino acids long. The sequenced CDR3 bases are TGTGCCAGCAGTTTGACAGGGGACACTGAA. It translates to CASSLTGDTE. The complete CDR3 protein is CASSLTGDTEAFF.

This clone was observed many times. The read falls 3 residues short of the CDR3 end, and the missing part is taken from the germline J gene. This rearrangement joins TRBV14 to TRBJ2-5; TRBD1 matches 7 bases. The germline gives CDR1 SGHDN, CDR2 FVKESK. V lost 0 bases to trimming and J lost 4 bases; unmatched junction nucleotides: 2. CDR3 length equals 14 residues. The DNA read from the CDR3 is TGTGCCAGCAGCCAAGAGACAGGGACAGAGACC. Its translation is CASSQETGTET. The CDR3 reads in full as CASSQETGTETQYF.

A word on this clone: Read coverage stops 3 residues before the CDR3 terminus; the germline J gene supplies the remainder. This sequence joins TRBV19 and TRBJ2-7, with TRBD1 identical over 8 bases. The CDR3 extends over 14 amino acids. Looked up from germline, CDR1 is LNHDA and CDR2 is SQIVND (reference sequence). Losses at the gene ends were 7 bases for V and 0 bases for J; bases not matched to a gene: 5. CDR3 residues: CASTRDRNSYEQYF. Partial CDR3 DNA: TGTGCCAGTACCAGGGACAGGAACTCCTACGAG.

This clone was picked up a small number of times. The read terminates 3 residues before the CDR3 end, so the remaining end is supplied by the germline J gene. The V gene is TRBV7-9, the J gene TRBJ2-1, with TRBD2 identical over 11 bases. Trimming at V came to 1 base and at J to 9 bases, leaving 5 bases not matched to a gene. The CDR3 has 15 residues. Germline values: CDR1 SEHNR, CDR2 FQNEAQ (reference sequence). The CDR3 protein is CASSLEGLAGREQFF. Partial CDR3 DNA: TGTGCCAGCAGCTTAGAAGGACTAGCGGGTCGTGAG.

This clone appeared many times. The CDR3 sequence: CSARDGGRAGLYEQYF. CDR3 DNA, as far as it was read: TGCAGTGCTAGAGATGGGGGCCGGGCGGGCCTTTACGAG. The chain joins TRBV20-1 to TRBJ2-7, with D possibly being TRBD1 (6 bases). The CDR3 end is not reached by the read, which stops 3 residues before it; the germline J gene fills it in. The germline V and J ends were trimmed by 0 bases and 4 bases, with 19 bases remaining between them. Germline assignment: CDR1 DFQATT and CDR2 SNEGSKA (reference sequence). This CDR3 has 16 amino acids.

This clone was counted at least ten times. The CDR3 sequence: CASSRDRAVNEKLFF. The covered CDR3 bases are TGTGCCAGCAGCCGAGACAGGGCGGTGAATGAAAAA. The chain uses TRBV7-8 and TRBJ1-4; 7 nucleotides agree with TRBD1. The read stops 3 residues short of the end of the CDR3; the missing end is completed from the germline J gene. The CDR3 totals 15 residues. V was clipped by 5 bases and J by 5 bases; unmatched bases: 8. The V gene's germline CDR1 is SGHVS and CDR2 FQNEAQ.

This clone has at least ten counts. The covered CDR3 bases are TGTGCCAGTACGCCGCGGGAGTCGTATACG. Its protein product is CASTPRESYT. The CDR3 reads in full as CASTPRESYTQYF. The rearrangement joins TRBV19 to TRBJ2-3; 7 bases fit TRBD2. Coverage ceases 3 residues before the CDR3 finishes, and the germline J gene fills in the end. The J segment lost 7 bases and the V segment lost 7 bases, leaving 8 bases of the junction unmatched. Germline assignment: CDR1 LNHDA and CDR2 SQIVND (reference sequence). The CDR3 has 13 amino acids.

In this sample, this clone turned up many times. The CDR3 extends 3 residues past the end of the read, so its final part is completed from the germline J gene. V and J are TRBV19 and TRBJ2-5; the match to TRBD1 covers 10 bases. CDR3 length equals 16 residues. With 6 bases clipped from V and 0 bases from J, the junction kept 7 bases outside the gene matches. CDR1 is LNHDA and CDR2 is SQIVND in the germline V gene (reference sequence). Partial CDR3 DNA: TGTGCCAGTAGACGCCGAGGGACAGGGGACCAAGAGACC. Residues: CASRRRGTGDQET. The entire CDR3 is CASRRRGTGDQETQYF.

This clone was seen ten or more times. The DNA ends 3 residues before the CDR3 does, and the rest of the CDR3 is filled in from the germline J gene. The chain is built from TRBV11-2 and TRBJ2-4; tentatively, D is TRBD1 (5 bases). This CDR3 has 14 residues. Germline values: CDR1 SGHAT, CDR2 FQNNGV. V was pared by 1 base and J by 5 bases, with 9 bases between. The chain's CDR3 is CASSLVGVQNIQYF. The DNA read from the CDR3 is TGTGCCAGCAGCTTAGTAGGGGTCCAAAACATT. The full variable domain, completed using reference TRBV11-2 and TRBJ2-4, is EAGVAQSPRYKIIEKRQSVAFWCNPISGHATLYWYQQILGQGPKLLIQFQNNGVVDDSQLPKDRFSAERLKGVDSTLKIQPAKLEDSAVYLCASSLVGVQNIQYFGAGTRLSVL.

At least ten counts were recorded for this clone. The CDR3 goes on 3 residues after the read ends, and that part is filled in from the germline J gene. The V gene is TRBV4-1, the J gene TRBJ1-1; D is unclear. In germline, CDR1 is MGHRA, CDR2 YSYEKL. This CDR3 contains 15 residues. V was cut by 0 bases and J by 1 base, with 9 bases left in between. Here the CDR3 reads CASSQDDNTNTEAFF. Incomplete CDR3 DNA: TGCGCCAGCAGCCAAGACGACAATACGAACACTGAA.

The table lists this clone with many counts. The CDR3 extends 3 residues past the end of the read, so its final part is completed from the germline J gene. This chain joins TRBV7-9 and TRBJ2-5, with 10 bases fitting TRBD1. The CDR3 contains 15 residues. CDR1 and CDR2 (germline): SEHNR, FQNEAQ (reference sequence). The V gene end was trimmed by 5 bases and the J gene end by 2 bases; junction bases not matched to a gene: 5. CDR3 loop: CASSPGQGLQETQYF. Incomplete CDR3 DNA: TGTGCCAGCAGCCCGGGACAGGGGTTACAAGAGACC.

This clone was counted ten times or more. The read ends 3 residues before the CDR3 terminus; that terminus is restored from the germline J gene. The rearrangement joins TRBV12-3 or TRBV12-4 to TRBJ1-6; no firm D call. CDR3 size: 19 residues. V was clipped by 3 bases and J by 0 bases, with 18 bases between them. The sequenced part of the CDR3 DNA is TGTGCCAGCAGTTTGGTTGACCGGGTTAAAACCTCCTATAATTCACCC. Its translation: CASSLVDRVKTSYNSP. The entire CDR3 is CASSLVDRVKTSYNSPLHF.

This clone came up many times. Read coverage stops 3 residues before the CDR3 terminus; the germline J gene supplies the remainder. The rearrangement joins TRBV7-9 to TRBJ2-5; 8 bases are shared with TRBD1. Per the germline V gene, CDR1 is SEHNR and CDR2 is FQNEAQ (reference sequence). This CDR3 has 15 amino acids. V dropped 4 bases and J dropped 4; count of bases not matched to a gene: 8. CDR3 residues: CASSYGGQDLETQYF. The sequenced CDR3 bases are TGTGCCAGCAGCTACGGGGGACAGGATTTAGAGACC.

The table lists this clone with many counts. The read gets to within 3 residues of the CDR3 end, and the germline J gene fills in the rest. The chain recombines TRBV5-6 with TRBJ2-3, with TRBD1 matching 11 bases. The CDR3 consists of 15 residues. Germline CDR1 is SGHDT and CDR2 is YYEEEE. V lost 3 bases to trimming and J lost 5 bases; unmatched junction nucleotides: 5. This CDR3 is CASSSRDRGVDTQYF. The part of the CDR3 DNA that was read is TGTGCCAGCAGCTCCCGGGACAGGGGGGTAGATACG.